A selection of T cell receptor beta chains follows, all from one sample in a study of blood T cell repertoires in COVID-19. Assay: immunoSEQ multiplex PCR; the TCRdb copy retains only in-frame clones and omits some. The sample records 90,000 to 150,000 clones, around three quarters being singletons. Sequencing input: peripheral blood. These receptors were collected from an elderly woman with acute or convalescent COVID-19. Each CDR3 is given with its conserved first and last residue. Fields, in order: V gene, J gene, CDR3 protein.

v_gene: TRBV27
j_gene: TRBJ1-5
CDR3aa: CASSLFRGDQPQHF

v_gene: TRBV12-3/TRBV12-4
j_gene: TRBJ1-5
CDR3aa: CASREVGERPQHF

v_gene: TRBV7-9
j_gene: TRBJ2-1
CDR3aa: CASSLAYTNLRIYNEQFF

v_gene: TRBV4-2
j_gene: TRBJ2-1
CDR3aa: CASSQDYGGYNEQFF

v_gene: TRBV18
j_gene: TRBJ2-1
CDR3aa: CASSPRVSGKNEQFF

v_gene: TRBV5-5
j_gene: TRBJ1-6
CDR3aa: CASSREGTSPLHF

v_gene: TRBV27
j_gene: TRBJ1-2
CDR3aa: CASSLSRGSDGYTF

v_gene: TRBV9
j_gene: TRBJ2-7
CDR3aa: CASSVGSSGDYEQYF

v_gene: TRBV18
j_gene: TRBJ1-4
CDR3aa: CASSSNTVATNEKLFF

v_gene: TRBV9
j_gene: TRBJ1-3
CDR3aa: CASSVRQGASGNTIYF

v_gene: TRBV18
j_gene: TRBJ1-5
CDR3aa: CASSPEDNQPQHF

v_gene: TRBV7-8
j_gene: TRBJ2-7
CDR3aa: CASSFSTDEQYF

v_gene: TRBV7-8
j_gene: TRBJ2-1
CDR3aa: CASSSSAGKQFF

v_gene: TRBV23-1
j_gene: TRBJ2-6
CDR3aa: CASVQPGHRSGANVLTF

v_gene: TRBV19
j_gene: TRBJ2-5
CDR3aa: CASSRILTGAQETQYF

v_gene: TRBV6-2/TRBV6-3
j_gene: TRBJ2-2
CDR3aa: CASSYSRDVGTGELFF

v_gene: TRBV21-1
j_gene: TRBJ1-6
CDR3aa: CAPGGRDHSPLHF

v_gene: TRBV7-2
j_gene: TRBJ1-5
CDR3aa: CASSQGLDRPQHF